The source of this T cell receptor (beta chain) is a study of persistence of HIV-infected CD4 T cells. The immunoSEQ assay was version 4, run in survey mode. Template was genomic DNA at 8 to 10 ng/uL, with up to 1 ug used per sample. Generated by immunoSEQ multiplex PCR, the TCRdb table keeps only in-frame clones and is missing some. Of around 60,000 clones detected, about four fifths appear once; the ten largest clones hold 1.7%. This clone was picked up a small number of times. The antigen is not known. Overlapping HIV-1 Gag 15-mer peptides at 0.95 to 1 ug per peptide per mL were used. Memory cells lacking CD40L and CD69 with high CD45RO were sorted. CD4+ T cell counts exceeded 400 cells/uL; CMV serology was positive. CDR1 is LNHDA and CDR2 is SQIVND in the germline V gene (reference sequence). The germline V and J ends were trimmed by 5 bases and 0 bases, with 13 bases remaining between them. This CDR3 region has 15 residues.

The TCR sequence derives from an adult man with HIV who was CMV-seropositive. This material consisted of CD4+ T cells sorted from PBMCs after 18-hour stimulation, taken from a patient who received antiretroviral therapy. The chain recombines TRBV19 with TRBJ1-1; D gene unclear. CDR3: CASSRGRAMNTEAFF. In nucleotides, the CDR3 is TGTGCCAGTAGTCGGGGTCGAGCAATGAACACTGAAGCTTTCTTT.